This T cell receptor beta chain was found in a study of spatial heterogeneity in lung cancer. About the research overall: Each distinct TCR and UMI combination averaged more than ten appearances in raw reads. Findings and caveats of the study: Counts of expanded intratumoral alpha and beta TCRs tracked tumor mutation counts.

Time point indicated: sample taken at primary tumor resection. The donors comprised some 78 untreated early-stage non-small cell lung cancer patients. Sequencing of whole RNA from tumor, nontumor lung or frozen PBMC involved no sorting. In its sample, this clonotype was seen many times. Its target is unknown. Since it is a stray read in a library aimed at alpha chains, this beta chain has a size that is not meaningful. Carried by each TCR cDNA molecule was a unique molecular identifier. TCRdb called the 5' RACE reads again in MiXCR, with one record for every CDR3 protein. This repertoire shows about 13,000 distinct CDR3 sequences, 5.6% found once; its top ten account for around 10%. The source is a female donor with early-stage non-small cell lung cancer. This specimen consisted of lung tumor tissue, obtained at surgery.

DNA for the CDR3: TGTGCCAGCAGTTTTTCAGGGCTGGGTTACGAAAAACTGTTTTTT. Residues: CASSFSGLGYEKLFF. The chain has TRBV28 and TRBJ1-4, with a weak D call TRBD1 (5 bases). Trimming stripped 3 bases from V and 8 bases from J, with 16 bases between. The CDR3 totals 15 residues. The germline V gene encodes CDR1 MDHEN and CDR2 SYDVKM.